This is a list of T cell receptor beta chains from one sample in a study of Graves' ophthalmopathy and Graves' hyperthyroidism. TCRdb redid the calling of the multiplex PCR reads with MiXCR, one entry per CDR3 protein. This sample has some 520,000 distinct CDR3 sequences; roughly an eighth occur once, and the top ten carry about a tenth. The material sequenced was blood. These receptors all stem from a woman aged 25-40 years with Graves' ophthalmopathy. The CDR3 runs from the conserved cysteine through the conserved F or W. D genes are given only for firm matches. Size is omitted from some rows. Given values are once, few, many or a class for expanded clones.

J gene	clone size	V gene	D gene	CDR3 DNA	CDR3 protein
TRBJ1-2	many	TRBV28	-	TGTGCCAGCAGTTTATATGGCAGGAACTATGGCTACACCTTC	CASSLYGRNYGYTF
TRBJ1-1	many	TRBV20-1	-	TGCAGTGCTAGAGATATGGGGTTAGGGCAGGACACTGAAGCTTTCTTT	CSARDMGLGQDTEAFF
TRBJ2-2	many	TRBV20-1	-	TGCAGTGCTAGAGATAGGAGCGCCTCGAACACCGGGGAGCTGTTTTTT	CSARDRSASNTGELFF
TRBJ1-5	many	TRBV7-6	-	TGTGCCAGCAGCTTATCTCAGACTCAGCCCCAGCATTTT	CASSLSQTQPQHF
TRBJ2-5	few	TRBV11-3	TRBD2	TGTGCCAGCAGCTTAGTTCTAGCGGGAGGCCCCCAAGAGACCCAGTACTTC	CASSLVLAGGPQETQYF
TRBJ1-5	-	TRBV5-1	-	TGCGCCAGCAGCTTGGTGGTCTCAGGGGCGCCAAATCAGCCCCAGCATTTT	CASSLVVSGAPNQPQHF
TRBJ2-4	many	TRBV6-5	-	TGTGCCAGCAGTTACGACAGGTTCAAAAACATTAAGTACTTC	CASSYDRFKNIKYF
TRBJ1-2	-	TRBV7-9	TRBD1	TGTGCCAGCAGCTTAGACCGGGACAGGGGCGGCTACACCTTC	CASSLDRDRGGYTF
TRBJ2-2	many	TRBV6-4	-	TGTGCCAGCAGTGACTCCTACAGTTCGAACACCGGGGAGCTGTTTTTT	CASSDSYSSNTGELFF
TRBJ1-1	many	TRBV19	-	TGTGCCAGTTGGACACGCATGAACACTGAAGCTTTCTTT	CASWTRMNTEAFF
TRBJ1-1	-	TRBV12-3/TRBV12-4	-	TGTGCCAGCAGTTTAGCTGGGTTACCTGAAGCTTTCTTT	CASSLAGLPEAFF
TRBJ1-5	many	TRBV24-1	TRBD1	TGTGCCACCCGACAGGGGGTAGGTCAGCCCCAGCATTTT	CATRQGVGQPQHF
TRBJ1-1	many	TRBV12-3/TRBV12-4	-	TGTGCCAGCAGTTCATATGGACGGATGAACACTGAAGCTTTCTTT	CASSSYGRMNTEAFF
TRBJ1-2	many	TRBV4-1	-	TGCGCCAGCAGCCAGGGACGAATTAACTATGGCTACACCTTC	CASSQGRINYGYTF
TRBJ1-5	many	TRBV12-3/TRBV12-4	TRBD1	TGTGCCAGCAGCCCACGGGGACAGGGGATTGTTCAGCCCCAGCATTTT	CASSPRGQGIVQPQHF